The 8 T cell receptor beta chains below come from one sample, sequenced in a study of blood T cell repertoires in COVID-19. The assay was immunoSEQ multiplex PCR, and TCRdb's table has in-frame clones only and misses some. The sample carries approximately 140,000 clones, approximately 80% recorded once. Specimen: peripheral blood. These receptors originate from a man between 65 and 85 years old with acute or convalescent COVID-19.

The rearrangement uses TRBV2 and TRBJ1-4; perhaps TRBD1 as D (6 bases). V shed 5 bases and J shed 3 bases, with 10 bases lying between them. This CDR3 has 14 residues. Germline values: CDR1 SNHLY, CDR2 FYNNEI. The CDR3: CASSLDRPNEKLFF. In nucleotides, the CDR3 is TGTGCCAGCAGTCTTGACAGGCCTAATGAAAAACTGTTTTTT.

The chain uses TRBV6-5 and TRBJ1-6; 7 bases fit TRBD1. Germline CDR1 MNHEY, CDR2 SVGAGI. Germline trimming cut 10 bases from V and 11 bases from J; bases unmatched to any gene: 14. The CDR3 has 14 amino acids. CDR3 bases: TGTGCCACCATGGACCCTGACAGGGCTACACCCCTCCACTTT. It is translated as CATMDPDRATPLHF.

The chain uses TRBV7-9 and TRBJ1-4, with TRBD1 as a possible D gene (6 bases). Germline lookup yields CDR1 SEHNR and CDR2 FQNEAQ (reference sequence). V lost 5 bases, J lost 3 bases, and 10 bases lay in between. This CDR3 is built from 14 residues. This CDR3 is CASSLGHPNEKLFF. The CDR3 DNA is TGTGCCAGCAGCCTGGGACACCCTAATGAAAAACTGTTTTTT.

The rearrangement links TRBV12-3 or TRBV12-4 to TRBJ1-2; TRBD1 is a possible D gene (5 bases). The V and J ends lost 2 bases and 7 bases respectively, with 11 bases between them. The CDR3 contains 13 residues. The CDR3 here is CASSLWAGSGYTF. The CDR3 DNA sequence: TGTGCCAGCAGTTTATGGGCAGGGTCTGGCTACACCTTC.

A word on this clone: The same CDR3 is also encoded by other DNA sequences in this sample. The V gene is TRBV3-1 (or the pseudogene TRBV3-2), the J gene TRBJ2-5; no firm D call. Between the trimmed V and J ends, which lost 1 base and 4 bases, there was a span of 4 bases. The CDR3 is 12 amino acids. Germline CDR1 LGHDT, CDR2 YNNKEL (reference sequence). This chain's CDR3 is CASSQASETQYF. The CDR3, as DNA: TGTGCCAGCAGCCAAGCTTCAGAGACCCAGTACTTC.

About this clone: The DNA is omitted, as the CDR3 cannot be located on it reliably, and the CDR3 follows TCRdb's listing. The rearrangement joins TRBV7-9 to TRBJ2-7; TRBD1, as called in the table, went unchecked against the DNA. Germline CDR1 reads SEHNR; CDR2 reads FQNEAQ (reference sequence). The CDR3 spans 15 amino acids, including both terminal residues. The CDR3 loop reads CASSFLWDRAYEQYF.

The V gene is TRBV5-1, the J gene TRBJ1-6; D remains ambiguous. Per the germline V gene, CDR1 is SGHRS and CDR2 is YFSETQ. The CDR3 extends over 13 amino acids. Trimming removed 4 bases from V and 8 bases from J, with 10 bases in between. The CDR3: CASSGTEDSPLHF. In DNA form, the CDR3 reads TGCGCCAGCAGCGGAACCGAGGATTCACCCCTCCACTTT.

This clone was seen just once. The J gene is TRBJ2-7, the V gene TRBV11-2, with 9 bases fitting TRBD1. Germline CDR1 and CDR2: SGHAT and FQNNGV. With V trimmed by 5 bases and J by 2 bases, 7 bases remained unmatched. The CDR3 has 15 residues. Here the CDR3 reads CASSRTTGGTYEQYF. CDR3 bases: TGTGCCAGCAGCCGAACAACAGGGGGCACCTACGAGCAGTACTTC.